This entry describes one T cell receptor beta chain. The entry originates in a study of blood T cell repertoires in COVID-19. At the level of the study: Samples came from the United States, Italy and Spain, spanning acute and convalescent COVID-19. The cDNA or gDNA used as material had been derived from T cells, B-cell-depleted T cells, or PBMCs.

Study processing details: Nucleated cell number was recorded as an estimate derived from reference gene primer amplification. Generated by immunoSEQ multiplex PCR, the TCRdb table keeps only in-frame clones and is missing some. V, J and clone size derive from that table, while D and trimming were established from the DNA sequence. The data show about 200,000 clones, with under 90% seen just once and about 18% held by the top ten. The germline gives CDR1 MDHEN, CDR2 SYDVKM. Trimming pared 6 bases from V and 2 bases from J, leaving 8 bases between. The CDR3 length is 13 residues. This receptor was identified in a person aged 65 to 85 with COVID-19, enrolled during active disease. The sample consisted of peripheral blood. This rearrangement joins TRBV28 to TRBJ2-1; TRBD2 is a possible D gene (6 bases). DNA of the CDR3: TGTGCCAGCAGGGCTAGCGCCTACAATGAGCAGTTCTTC. It codes for CASRASAYNEQFF.